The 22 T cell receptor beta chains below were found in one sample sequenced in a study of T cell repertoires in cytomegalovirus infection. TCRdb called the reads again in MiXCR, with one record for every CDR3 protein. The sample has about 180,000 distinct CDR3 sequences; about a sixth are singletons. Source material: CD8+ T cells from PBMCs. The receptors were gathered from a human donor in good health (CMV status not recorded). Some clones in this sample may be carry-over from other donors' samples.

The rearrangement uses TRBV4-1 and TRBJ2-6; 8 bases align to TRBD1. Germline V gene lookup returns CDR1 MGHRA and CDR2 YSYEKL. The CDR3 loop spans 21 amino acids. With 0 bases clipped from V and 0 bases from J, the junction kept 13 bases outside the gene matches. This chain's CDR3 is CASSQDVLGQVATSGANVLTF. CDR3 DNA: TGCGCCAGCAGCCAAGACGTCTTGGGACAGGTGGCCACCTCTGGGGCCAACGTCCTGACTTTC.

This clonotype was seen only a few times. CDR3 bases: TGTGCCAGCAGTTACAGGCCCCGGGCAGGGGGCTACGAGCAGTACTTC. Translated: CASSYRPRAGGYEQYF. This sequence joins TRBV6-2 or TRBV6-3 and TRBJ2-7; TRBD1 agrees at 7 bases. This CDR3 has 16 amino acids. Unmatched junction bases numbered 10, after V lost 2 bases and J lost 3 bases. Germline CDR1 MNHEY, CDR2 SVGEGT.

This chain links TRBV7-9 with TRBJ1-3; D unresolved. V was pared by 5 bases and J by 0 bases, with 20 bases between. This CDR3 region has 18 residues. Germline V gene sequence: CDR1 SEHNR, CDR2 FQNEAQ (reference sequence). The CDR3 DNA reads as TGTGCCAGCAGCGTGGACCTAGCCTATCGCCTCTCTGGAAACACCATATATTTT. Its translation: CASSVDLAYRLSGNTIYF.

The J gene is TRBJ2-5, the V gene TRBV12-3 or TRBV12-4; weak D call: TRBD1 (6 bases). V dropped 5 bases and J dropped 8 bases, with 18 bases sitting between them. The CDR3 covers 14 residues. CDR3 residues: CASSLKNGGTTQYF. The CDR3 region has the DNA TGTGCCAGCAGTCTTAAAAATGGGGGCACTACCCAGTACTTC.

This CDR3 reads CASSYGPPGITEAFF. The CDR3 DNA sequence: TGTGCCAGCAGTTACGGCCCCCCGGGAATCACTGAAGCTTTCTTT. The rearrangement uses TRBV6-5 and TRBJ1-1; D not certain. The CDR3 is made up of 15 amino acids. Germline V gives CDR1 MNHEY, CDR2 SVGAGI. V lost 2 bases and J 4 bases, leaving 14 bases between the germline ends.

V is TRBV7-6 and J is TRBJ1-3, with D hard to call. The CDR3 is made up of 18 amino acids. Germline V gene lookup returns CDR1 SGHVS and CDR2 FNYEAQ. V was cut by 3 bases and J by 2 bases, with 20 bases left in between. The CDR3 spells CASSFLFRRGEAGNTIYF. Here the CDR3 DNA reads TGTGCCAGCAGCTTCCTGTTCAGGCGCGGGGAGGCTGGAAACACCATATATTTT. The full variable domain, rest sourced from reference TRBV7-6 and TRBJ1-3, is GAGVSQSPRYKVTKRGQDVALRCDPISGHVSLYWYRQALGQGPEFLTYFNYEAQQDKSGLPNDRFSAERPEGSISTLTIQRTEQRDSAMYRCASSFLFRRGEAGNTIYFGEGSWLTVV.

The DNA of the CDR3 is TGCACTACCTGGGGACATTCGGTCACTGAAGCTTTCTTT. Translation gives CTTWGHSVTEAFF. The rearrangement uses TRBV29-1 and TRBJ1-1, with D perhaps TRBD1 (6 bases). This CDR3 is 13 amino acids long. CDR1 is SQVTM and CDR2 is ANQGSEA in the germline V gene.

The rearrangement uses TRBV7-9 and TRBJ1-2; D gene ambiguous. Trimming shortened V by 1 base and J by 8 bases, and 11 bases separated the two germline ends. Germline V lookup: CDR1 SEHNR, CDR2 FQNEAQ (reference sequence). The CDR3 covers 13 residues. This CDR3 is CASSLDVRRGYTF. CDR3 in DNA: TGTGCCAGCAGCTTAGATGTACGACGAGGCTACACCTTC.

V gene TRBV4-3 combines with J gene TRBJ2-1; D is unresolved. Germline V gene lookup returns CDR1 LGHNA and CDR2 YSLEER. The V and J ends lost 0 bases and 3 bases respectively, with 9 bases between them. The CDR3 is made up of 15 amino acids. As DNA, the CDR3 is TGCGCCAGCAGCCAAGATGGGCCTTACTACAATGAGCAGTTCTTC. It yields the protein CASSQDGPYYNEQFF.

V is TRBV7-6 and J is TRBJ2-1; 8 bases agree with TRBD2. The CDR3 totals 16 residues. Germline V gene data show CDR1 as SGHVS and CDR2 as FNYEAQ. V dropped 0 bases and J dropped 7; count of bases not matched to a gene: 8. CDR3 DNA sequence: TGTGCCAGCAGCTTAGCGAGCGGGGGAGAACGAAATGAGCAGTTCTTC. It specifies CASSLASGGERNEQFF.

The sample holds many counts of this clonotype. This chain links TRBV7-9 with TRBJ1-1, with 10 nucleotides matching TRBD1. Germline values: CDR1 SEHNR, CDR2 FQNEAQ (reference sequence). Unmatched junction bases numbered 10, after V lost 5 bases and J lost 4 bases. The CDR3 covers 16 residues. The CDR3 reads CASSPGTGVVSTEAFF. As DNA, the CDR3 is TGTGCCAGCAGCCCTGGGACAGGGGTCGTAAGCACTGAAGCTTTCTTT.

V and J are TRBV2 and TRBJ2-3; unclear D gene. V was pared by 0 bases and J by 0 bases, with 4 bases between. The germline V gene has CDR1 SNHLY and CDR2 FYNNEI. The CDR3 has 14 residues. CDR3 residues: CASSEAGSTDTQYF. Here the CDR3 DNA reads TGTGCCAGCAGTGAAGCAGGGAGCACAGATACGCAGTATTTT.

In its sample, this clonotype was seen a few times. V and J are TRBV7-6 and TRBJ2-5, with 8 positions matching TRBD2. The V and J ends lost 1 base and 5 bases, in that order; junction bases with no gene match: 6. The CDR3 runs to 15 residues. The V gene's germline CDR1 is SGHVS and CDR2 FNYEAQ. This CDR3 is CASSLVLSGGETQYF. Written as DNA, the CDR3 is TGTGCCAGCAGCTTAGTTCTATCGGGAGGGGAGACCCAGTACTTC.

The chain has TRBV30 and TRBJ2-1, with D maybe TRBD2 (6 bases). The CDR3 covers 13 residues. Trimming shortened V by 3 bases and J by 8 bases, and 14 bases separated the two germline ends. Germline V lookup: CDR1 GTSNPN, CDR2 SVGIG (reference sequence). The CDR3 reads CAWRSGDRDEQFF. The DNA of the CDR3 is TGTGCCTGGAGGTCGGGGGATAGAGATGAGCAGTTCTTC.

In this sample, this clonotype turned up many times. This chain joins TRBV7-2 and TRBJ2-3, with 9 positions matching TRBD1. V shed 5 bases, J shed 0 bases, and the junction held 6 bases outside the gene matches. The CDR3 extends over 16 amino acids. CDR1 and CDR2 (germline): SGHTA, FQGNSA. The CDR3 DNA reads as TGTGCCAGCAGCGCTCGACAGGGGGGAAGCACAGATACGCAGTATTTT. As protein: CASSARQGGSTDTQYF.

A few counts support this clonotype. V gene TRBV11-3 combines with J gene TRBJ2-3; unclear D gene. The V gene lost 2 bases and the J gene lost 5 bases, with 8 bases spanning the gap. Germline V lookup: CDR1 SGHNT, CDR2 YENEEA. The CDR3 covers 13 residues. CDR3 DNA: TGTGCCAGCAGCTTACACGACGGAGATACGCAGTATTTT. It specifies CASSLHDGDTQYF.

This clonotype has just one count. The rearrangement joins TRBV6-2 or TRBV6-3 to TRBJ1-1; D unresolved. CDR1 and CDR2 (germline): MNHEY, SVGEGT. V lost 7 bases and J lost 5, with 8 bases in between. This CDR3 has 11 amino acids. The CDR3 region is CASILRTEAFF. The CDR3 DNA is TGTGCCAGCATTCTCCGGACTGAAGCTTTCTTT.

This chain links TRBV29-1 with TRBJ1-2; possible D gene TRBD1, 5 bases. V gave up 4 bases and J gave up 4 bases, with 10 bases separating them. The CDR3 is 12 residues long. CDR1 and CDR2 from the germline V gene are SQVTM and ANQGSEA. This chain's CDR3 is CSVGGPSYGYTF. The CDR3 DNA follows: TGCAGCGTTGGGGGACCGAGCTATGGCTACACCTTC.

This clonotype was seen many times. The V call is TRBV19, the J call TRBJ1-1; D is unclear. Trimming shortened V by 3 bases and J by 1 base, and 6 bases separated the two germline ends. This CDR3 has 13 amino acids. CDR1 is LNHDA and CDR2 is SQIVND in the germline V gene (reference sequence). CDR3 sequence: CASSISQNTEAFF. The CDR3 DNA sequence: TGTGCCAGTAGTATCAGCCAGAACACTGAAGCTTTCTTT.

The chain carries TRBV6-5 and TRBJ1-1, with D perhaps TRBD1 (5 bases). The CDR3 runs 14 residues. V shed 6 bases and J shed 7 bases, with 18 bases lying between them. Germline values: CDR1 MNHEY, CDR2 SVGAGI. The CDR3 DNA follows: TGTGCCAGCAGCGATGGACGGGGTGGGGGTGAAGCTTTCTTT. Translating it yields CASSDGRGGGEAFF.

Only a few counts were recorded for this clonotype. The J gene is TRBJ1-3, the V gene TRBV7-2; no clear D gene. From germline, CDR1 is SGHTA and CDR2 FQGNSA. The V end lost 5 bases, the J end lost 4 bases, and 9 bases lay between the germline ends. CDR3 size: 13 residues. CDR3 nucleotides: TGTGCCAGCAGCCCTACCCCCGGAAACACCATATATTTT. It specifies CASSPTPGNTIYF. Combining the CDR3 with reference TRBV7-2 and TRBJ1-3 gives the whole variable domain GAGVSQSPSNKVTEKGKDVELRCDPISGHTALYWYRQSLGQGLEFLIYFQGNSAPDKSGLPSDRFSAERTGGSVSTLTIQRTQQEDSAVYLCASSPTPGNTIYFGEGSWLTVV.

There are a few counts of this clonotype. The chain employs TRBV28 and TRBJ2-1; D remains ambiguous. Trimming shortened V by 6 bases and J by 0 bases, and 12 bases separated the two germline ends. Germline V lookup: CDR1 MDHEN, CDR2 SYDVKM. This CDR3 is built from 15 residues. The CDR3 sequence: CASSLLLGSYNEQFF. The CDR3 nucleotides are TGTGCCAGCAGCTTACTCTTGGGCTCCTACAATGAGCAGTTCTTC.